This T cell receptor beta chain emerged from a study of CD8 T cells in Susac syndrome. The authors reverse transcribed roughly 0.45 to 1 ug RNA with random hexamers. TCRdb re-called the immunoSEQ multiplex PCR reads with MiXCR, one entry per CDR3 protein. The repertoire holds about 240,000 distinct CDR3 sequences, with 96% as singletons. The sequencing input was CD4+ T cells from PBMCs. This receptor was obtained from a human donor with Susac syndrome.

The CDR3 sequence: CASSLDSRASSYNEQFF. The DNA of the CDR3 is TGTGCCAGCAGCTTGGATTCAAGGGCCAGCTCCTACAATGAGCAGTTCTTC. The chain carries TRBV5-4 and TRBJ2-1, with unresolved D. The CDR3 consists of 17 residues. Between the trimmed V and J ends, which lost 0 bases and 0 bases, there was a span of 13 bases. The germline V gene encodes CDR1 SGHNT and CDR2 YYREEE (reference sequence).